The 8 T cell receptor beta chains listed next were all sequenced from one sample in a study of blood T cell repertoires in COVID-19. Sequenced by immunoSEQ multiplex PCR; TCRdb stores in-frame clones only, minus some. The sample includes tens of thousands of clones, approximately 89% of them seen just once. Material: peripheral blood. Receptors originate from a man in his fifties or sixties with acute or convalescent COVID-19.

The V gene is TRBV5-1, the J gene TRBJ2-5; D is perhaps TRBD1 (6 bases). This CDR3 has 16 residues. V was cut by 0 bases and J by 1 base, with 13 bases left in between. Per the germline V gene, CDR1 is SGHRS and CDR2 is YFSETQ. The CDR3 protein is CASSLAGAQGQETQYF. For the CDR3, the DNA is TGCGCCAGCAGCTTGGCCGGGGCACAGGGCCAAGAGACCCAGTACTTC. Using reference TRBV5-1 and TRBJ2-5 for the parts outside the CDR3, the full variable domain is KAGVTQTPRYLIKTRGQQVTLSCSPISGHRSVSWYQQTPGQGLQFLFEYFSETQRNKGNFPGRFSGRQFSNSRSEMNVSTLELGDSALYLCASSLAGAQGQETQYFGPGTRLLVL.

The CDR3 loop is CASSFTQGRTEAFF. The DNA for the CDR3 is TGTGCCAGCAGTTTTACACAGGGGAGGACTGAAGCTTTCTTT. The genes are TRBV6-5 and TRBJ1-1; 7 positions match TRBD1. Germline V gene sequence: CDR1 MNHEY, CDR2 SVGAGI. The V and J ends lost 4 bases and 5 bases, in that order; junction bases with no gene match: 7. CDR3 length equals 14 residues.

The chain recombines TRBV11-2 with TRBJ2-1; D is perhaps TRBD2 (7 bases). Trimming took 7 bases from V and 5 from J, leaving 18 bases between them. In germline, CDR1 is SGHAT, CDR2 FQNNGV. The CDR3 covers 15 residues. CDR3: CASTLTRGGDNEQFF. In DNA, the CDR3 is TGTGCCAGCACCCTCACCCGAGGGGGGGACAATGAGCAGTTCTTC.

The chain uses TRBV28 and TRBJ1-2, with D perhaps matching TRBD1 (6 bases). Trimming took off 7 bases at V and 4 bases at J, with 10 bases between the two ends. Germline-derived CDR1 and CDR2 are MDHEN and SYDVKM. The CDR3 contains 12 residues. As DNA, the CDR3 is TGTGCCAGCATTACGACAGGCTATGGCTACACCTTC. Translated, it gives CASITTGYGYTF.

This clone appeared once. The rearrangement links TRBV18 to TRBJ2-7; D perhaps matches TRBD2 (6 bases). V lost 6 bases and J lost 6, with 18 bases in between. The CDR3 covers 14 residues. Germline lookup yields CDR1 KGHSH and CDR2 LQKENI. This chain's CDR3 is CASSLSGSRAEQYF. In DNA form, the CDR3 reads TGTGCCAGCTCGCTTAGCGGTTCTAGGGCCGAGCAGTACTTC.

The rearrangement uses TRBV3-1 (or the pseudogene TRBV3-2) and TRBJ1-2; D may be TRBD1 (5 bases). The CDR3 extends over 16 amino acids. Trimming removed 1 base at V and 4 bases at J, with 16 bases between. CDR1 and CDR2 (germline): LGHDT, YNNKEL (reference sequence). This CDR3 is CASSQASGGFIYGYTF. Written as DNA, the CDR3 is TGTGCCAGCAGCCAAGCGAGCGGGGGATTTATCTATGGCTACACCTTC.

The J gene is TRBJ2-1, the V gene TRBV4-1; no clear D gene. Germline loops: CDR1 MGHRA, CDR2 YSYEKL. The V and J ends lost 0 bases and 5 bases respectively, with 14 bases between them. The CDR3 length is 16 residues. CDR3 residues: CASSQDLGLGHNEQFF. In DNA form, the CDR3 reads TGCGCCAGCAGCCAAGATCTAGGATTAGGCCACAATGAGCAGTTCTTC.

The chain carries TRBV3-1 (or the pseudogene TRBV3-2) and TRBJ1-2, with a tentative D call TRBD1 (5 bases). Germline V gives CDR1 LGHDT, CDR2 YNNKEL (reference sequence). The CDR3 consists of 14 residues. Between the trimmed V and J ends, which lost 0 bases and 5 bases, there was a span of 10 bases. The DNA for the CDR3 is TGTGCCAGCAGCCAAGATCGGGCAGGGTATGGCTACACCTTC. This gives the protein CASSQDRAGYGYTF.